This T cell receptor beta chain originates from a study of T cell changes during pregnancy in multiple sclerosis. TCRdb's copy holds only in-frame clones and misses some; the assay was immunoSEQ multiplex PCR. The data show under 55,000 clones, with around nine tenths seen just once and 0.55% to 0.65% held by the top ten. The TCR was taken from a female donor in good health, enrolled as a control in a pregnancy study. The source material was CD4+ T cells from peripheral blood mononuclear cells, sampled after pregnancy.

In DNA form, the CDR3 reads TGCAGCGTATCTACAGGGAAAGCTTTCTTT. Residues: CSVSTGKAFF. The chain joins TRBV29-1 to TRBJ1-1; tentatively, D is TRBD1 (6 bases). Germline CDR1 reads SQVTM; CDR2 reads ANQGSEA. The V gene lost 6 bases and the J gene lost 9 bases, with 11 bases spanning the gap. The CDR3 extends over 10 amino acids.